This T cell receptor (beta chain) derives from a study of T cell repertoires in cytomegalovirus infection. Turning to the study itself: Public TCR beta signatures marked donors with CMV infection and the matching HLA.

The V gene lost 6 bases and the J gene lost 4 bases, with 9 bases spanning the gap. CDR3 size: 12 residues. Germline loops: CDR1 SQVTM, CDR2 ANQGSEA. Study-level findings and limits: In two of eight donors, the top clonotype was HLA-C-restricted CMV-specific. Adding up the frequency of public TCR beta families identified people who carried CMV plus the relevant HLA.

With regard to this clonotype: Its antigen is unidentified.

TCRdb re-analysed the reads in MiXCR, keeping a single row per CDR3 protein. The sample has roughly 600,000 distinct CDR3 sequences; 20% to 30% are singletons. Sequenced sample: CD8+ T cells from PBMCs. The source of this sequence is a human donor in good health (CMV status not recorded). Some clones in this sample may be carry-over from other donors' samples. The rearrangement joins TRBV29-1 to TRBJ2-2; no clear D gene. The chain's CDR3 is CSVPAGTGELFF. The CDR3 DNA reads as TGCAGCGTCCCCGCCGGCACCGGGGAGCTGTTTTTT.